This T cell receptor (beta chain) was identified during a study of identical twins (dated by TCRdb to the mid-2010s). With respect to the entire study: The study deep-sequenced TCR alpha and beta repertoires from monozygotic twins, unrelated adults of various ages and cord blood to test whether fetal clonotypes persist. Replicate twin experiments were performed at different times using different library preparation protocols to rule out contamination. What the research found in general, with its limitations: The excess sharing between twins in beta out-of-frame sequences was weaker because fewer shared sequences reduced the signal-to-noise ratio. Because the same donors could not be followed over many years, conclusions were based on cross-sectional statistical analysis. Recombination models systematically underestimated out-of-frame TCR alpha sharing in monozygotic twins but agreed with sharing between unrelated individuals. Compared with coincidental sharing between unrelated individuals, out-of-frame TCR alpha sequences shared between twins showed an excess of sequences with low generation probability. Fewer insertions were carried by abundant cord blood beta clonotypes; a weaker similar trend was observed in young adult naive repertoires, while no such trend was observed in memory repertoires. Zero-insertion analyses could be partly confounded by invariant T cells such as MAIT and iNKT, though diverse VJ usage argued against such confounding for most clonotypes.

Libraries came from 5' RACE. TCRdb shows the sequencer as Illumina HiSeq 2000. A universal primer binding site was introduced by template switching, and a unique molecular identifier was present in the final cDNA, enabling accurate counting of TCR cDNA molecules. First-strand cDNA for TCR alpha and beta chains was synthesized from specific primers in the conserved constant-segment region. To control for contamination, every cDNA library carried two barcodes: a SMART-Mk sample barcode plus Illumina barcodes. TruSeq adapter sequences along with Illumina sample barcodes were introduced in two successive PCR steps. The TCR alpha and beta cDNA libraries were sequenced on the Illumina HiSeq platform using custom primers. The authors' pipeline ran thus. MiGEC was used to process raw reads and extract unique molecular identifiers, and MiXCR was used to find CDR3 positions. For each individual, recombination models were inferred using an EM algorithm with the repgenHMM and IGoR tools. The analysis of shared clonotypes was done with the tcR package in R, with sharing normalized by the product of cloneset sizes. Out-of-frame nonproductive sequences were analyzed to study raw recombination free of thymic and clonal selection effects. TCRdb handled the public reads itself, with Q25 trimming in fastp and clone calling in MiXCR, and kept productive beta chains. Here each entry gathers all rows of one CDR3 protein and keeps the most common genes and DNA. The authors' filters were not applied to this entry. This sample has 460,000 or so distinct CDR3 sequences in its table, and 12% to 15% of those were observed once. 0.4% to 0.55% of the sample rests with the top ten.

This clonotype has only a few counts. Its cognate antigen has yet to be identified. No clone much larger than this one lies a single base away; base qualities are absent. The germline V gene specifies SQVTM as CDR1 and ANQGSEA as CDR2. From the cysteine up to the phenylalanine, the CDR3 has a length of 15 residues. The read is trimmed to its CDR3 DNA, 45 bases read in frame from base 1. V loses 2 bases of germline sequence and J loses 6 bases, and the interval between the two ends is 20 bases. All donors were healthy Caucasians. The twin cohort comprised three pairs of female monozygotic twins, all aged roughly 18 to 30 years. CD4+ and CD8+ T cell populations were isolated with positive isolation kits from Invitrogen. The sample was also linked to a second study, of yellow fever vaccine responses in identical twins. According to the second study: According to the authors, the vaccine-induced T cell response in identical twins seemed to be partly convergent and partly specific to each individual. The study precisely tracked vaccine-responding T cell clones in identical twins.

The sequenced sample was CD4+ T cells sorted from blood. The sequence joins TRBV29-1 to TRBJ2-7, with the D assignment possibly TRBD1 or TRBD2, given 7 matching bases for each. This clonotype was sampled from a woman younger than 30 in good health. The DNA sequence is as follows: TGCAGCGTTGAAAAGGGTTTATCAGGGGGGGGCGAGCAGTACTTC. Translation gives CSVEKGLSGGGEQYF.